Shown below are 16 T cell receptor beta chains from a single sample sequenced in a study of T cells after yellow fever vaccination. Each CDR3 protein is one row after TCRdb ran MiXCR on the 5' RACE reads. Of over 300,000 distinct CDR3 sequences in the sample, 6.8% were seen once. The specimen comprised PBMCs, sampled around 45 days after the first yellow fever vaccination. Receptors originate from a man younger than 35 who received the YFV17D yellow fever vaccine.

This clonotype was found many times. The rearrangement links TRBV5-1 to TRBJ2-7; no reliable D call. Trimming removed 5 bases at V and 2 bases at J, with 8 bases between. The CDR3 runs 12 residues. The germline V gene encodes CDR1 SGHRS and CDR2 YFSETQ. CDR3: CASRAAAYEQYF. CDR3 coding DNA: TGCGCCAGCAGGGCCGCGGCCTACGAGCAGTACTTC. The variable domain in full, completed from reference TRBV5-1 and TRBJ2-7, reads KAGVTQTPRYLIKTRGQQVTLSCSPISGHRSVSWYQQTPGQGLQFLFEYFSETQRNKGNFPGRFSGRQFSNSRSEMNVSTLELGDSALYLCASRAAAYEQYFGPGTRLTVT.

V usage is TRBV28 and J usage is TRBJ1-4, with a tentative D call TRBD1 (6 bases). From germline, CDR1 is MDHEN and CDR2 SYDVKM. This CDR3 is 14 amino acids long. The germline V and J ends were trimmed by 5 bases and 9 bases, with 16 bases remaining between them. This chain's CDR3 is CASSDPTGDKKLFF. CDR3 DNA sequence: TGTGCCAGCAGTGACCCGACAGGAGACAAAAAACTGTTTTTT.

This CDR3 reads CASSLPPGKLFF. The CDR3 nucleotides are TGTGCCAGCAGTTTGCCCCCGGGGAAACTGTTTTTT. The genes are TRBV12-3 or TRBV12-4 and TRBJ1-4; D gene uncertain. This CDR3 comprises 12 residues. Trimming cost V 3 bases and J 11 bases, with 10 bases left between them.

This chain uses TRBV20-1 with TRBJ2-3; D gene ambiguous. This CDR3 is 15 amino acids long. The germline V and J ends were trimmed by 0 bases and 2 bases, with 12 bases remaining between them. From germline, CDR1 is DFQATT and CDR2 SNEGSKA (reference sequence). The CDR3 here is CSARDPLGYTDTQYF. For the CDR3, the DNA is TGCAGTGCTAGAGATCCCCTAGGGTACACAGATACGCAGTATTTT.

This clonotype was seen repeatedly, ten times or more. The chain recombines TRBV12-3 or TRBV12-4 with TRBJ2-5; possibly TRBD1 for D (5 bases). The CDR3 spans 12 residues. The V end lost 6 bases, the J end lost 3 bases, and 8 bases lay between the germline ends. The CDR3 sequence is CASSQGKETQYF. CDR3 DNA sequence: TGTGCCAGCAGCCAGGGCAAAGAGACCCAGTACTTC.

This clonotype was detected only a few times. The rearrangement links TRBV19 to TRBJ2-1; TRBD2 aligns across 8 bases. This CDR3 has 14 residues. The V gene's germline CDR1 is LNHDA and CDR2 SQIVND (reference sequence). Trimming took 3 bases from V and 7 from J; bases not matched to a gene: 5. DNA for the CDR3: TGTGCCAGTAGTATGCGGGGGGATCCTAATGAGCAGTTCTTC. Translation gives CASSMRGDPNEQFF.

The chain carries TRBV7-2 and TRBJ1-2, with a weak D call TRBD1 (5 bases). The germline gives CDR1 SGHTA, CDR2 FQGNSA. The CDR3 covers 14 residues. The V end was cut by 1 base, the J end by 8 bases, with 14 bases between. CDR3 protein: CASSLVGTVVGYTF. CDR3 DNA: TGTGCCAGCAGCTTAGTTGGGACTGTAGTGGGCTACACCTTC.

This clonotype has a handful of counts. The J gene is TRBJ2-1, the V gene TRBV10-3; TRBD1 is a possible D gene (6 bases). The CDR3 covers 16 residues. V lost 0 bases, J lost 3 bases, and 12 bases lay in between. Germline V gene sequence: CDR1 ENHRY, CDR2 SYGVKD. CDR3 nucleotides: TGTGCCATCAGTGAGTCGTGGACAGCGATCTACAATGAGCAGTTCTTC. This gives the protein CAISESWTAIYNEQFF.

The rearrangement joins TRBV30 to TRBJ2-1; 11 bases fit TRBD1. This CDR3 comprises 14 residues. Trimming took 4 bases from V and 9 from J; bases not matched to a gene: 8. Germline CDR1 and CDR2: GTSNPN and SVGIG (reference sequence). The CDR3: CAWIGQGAGGEQFF. The CDR3 DNA follows: TGTGCCTGGATTGGACAGGGGGCAGGGGGTGAGCAGTTCTTC.

This clonotype showed up just a few times. As DNA, the CDR3 is TGTGCCATCAGTGTAGGGACCTACTACGAGCAGTACGTC. Protein product: CAISVGTYYEQYV. The chain is built from TRBV10-3 and TRBJ2-7; D is possibly TRBD1 or TRBD2 (5 bases each). Germline CDR1 and CDR2: ENHRY and SYGVKD. The CDR3 spans 13 residues. Trimming left V 4 bases short and J 3 bases short, with 10 bases between.

This clonotype was observed a few times. This chain uses TRBV4-3 with TRBJ1-6, with D perhaps TRBD1 (6 bases). The CDR3 is 16 residues long. The germline V and J ends were trimmed by 0 bases and 10 bases, with 16 bases remaining between them. Germline CDR1 reads LGHNA; CDR2 reads YSLEER. This CDR3 reads CASSQDVGTRASPLHF. The DNA for the CDR3 is TGCGCCAGCAGCCAAGATGTTGGGACAAGAGCCTCACCCCTCCACTTT.

The chain joins TRBV20-1 to TRBJ2-5; D may correspond to TRBD1 or TRBD2 (5 bases each). The CDR3 consists of 14 residues. Trimming left V 3 bases short and J 4 bases short, with 15 bases between. CDR1 is DFQATT, CDR2 SNEGSKA, per germline (reference sequence). CDR3 coding DNA: TGCAGTGCTAGGAAGCGAGGGGCTGGAGAGACCCAGTACTTC. It is translated as CSARKRGAGETQYF.

This clonotype was counted once. This chain connects TRBV7-2 to TRBJ1-6; D is possibly TRBD1 (6 bases). In germline, CDR1 is SGHTA, CDR2 FQGNSA. The CDR3 runs to 15 residues. Trimming left V 8 bases short and J 4 bases short, with 15 bases between. This CDR3 reads CASVWEGGYNSPLHF. Here the CDR3 DNA reads TGTGCCAGCGTCTGGGAGGGGGGATATAATTCACCCCTCCACTTT.

The chain carries TRBV5-1 and TRBJ2-5, with D perhaps matching TRBD2 (5 bases). Trimming pared 6 bases from V and 4 bases from J, leaving 13 bases between. This CDR3 spans 13 amino acids. Germline values: CDR1 SGHRS, CDR2 YFSETQ. CDR3 bases: TGCGCCAGCACCGGGGTGGTGGGAGAGACCCAGTACTTC. Translated, it gives CASTGVVGETQYF.

This clonotype was picked up a small number of times. The chain joins TRBV12-3 or TRBV12-4 to TRBJ1-3; D is undetermined. The CDR3 sequence is 15 residues long. Trimming pared 6 bases from V and 0 bases from J, leaving 12 bases between. CDR3 DNA: TGTGCCAGCAGATTGGCCGGTAACTCTGGAAACACCATATATTTT. Amino acid sequence: CASRLAGNSGNTIYF.

In its sample, this clonotype was seen many times. This sequence joins TRBV6-6 and TRBJ2-5; 7 bases are shared with TRBD1. In germline, CDR1 is MNHNY, CDR2 SVGAGI (reference sequence). The CDR3 extends over 13 amino acids. With V trimmed by 6 bases and J by 2 bases, 3 bases remained unmatched. Here the CDR3 reads CASRDRRQETQYF. DNA of the CDR3: TGTGCCAGCAGGGACAGGAGACAAGAGACCCAGTACTTC.